Shown below are 23 T cell receptor beta chains from a single sample sequenced in a study of control samples from healthy donors and cancer patients (dated by TCRdb to the early 2020s). The receptor library was made with the immunoSEQ multiplex PCR assay. As stored in TCRdb, this immuneACCESS dataset retains in-frame rearrangements with V and J assigned. A fraction of the clones does not appear; measured against another copy, unresolved V genes explain less than half of the discrepancy, and the remainder lacks a known reason. This sample comprises under 7,500 clones, less than 85% of them detected only once. The top ten hold around 30% of the sample. Sample: PBMCs. The receptors stem from a man between 70 and 80 years old with lung cancer.

This chain joins TRBV12-3 or TRBV12-4 and TRBJ1-2, with D perhaps TRBD1 (5 bases). V lost 2 bases and J 8 bases, leaving 12 bases between the germline ends. The CDR3 runs 13 residues. CDR3 bases: TGTGCCAGCAGTTTACGGCAGGGATACGGCTACACCTTC. Translating gives CASSLRQGYGYTF.

The chain joins TRBV5-5 to TRBJ1-2; TRBD1 is a possible D gene (5 bases). Germline-derived CDR1 and CDR2 are SGHKS and YYEKEE (reference sequence). Trimming left V 4 bases short and J 8 bases short, with 21 bases between. The CDR3 is 15 residues long. The CDR3 DNA follows: TGTGCCAGCAGCCCGGCGGGGCAGGGCACGTGGGGCTACACCTTC. Translating gives CASSPAGQGTWGYTF.

The chain has TRBV7-2 and TRBJ2-7; D gene uncertain. There are 14 residues in the CDR3. V shed 1 base and J shed 7 bases, with 14 bases lying between them. Germline V gene data show CDR1 as SGHTA and CDR2 as FQGNSA. Here the CDR3 reads CASSLEVGHLEQYF. CDR3 nucleotide sequence: TGTGCCAGCAGCTTAGAGGTCGGGCATTTGGAGCAGTACTTC.

The rearrangement links TRBV7-9 to TRBJ2-3, with 13 bases fitting TRBD2. Trimming at V came to 8 bases and at J to 0 bases, leaving 5 bases not matched to a gene. CDR1 and CDR2 from the germline V gene are SEHNR and FQNEAQ (reference sequence). CDR3 length equals 16 residues. This chain's CDR3 is CASGGLAGTSTDTQYF. The DNA of the CDR3 is TGTGCCAGCGGGGGACTAGCGGGAACCAGCACAGATACGCAGTATTTT.

The chain has TRBV5-6 and TRBJ1-4; D is unresolved. The CDR3 is 15 amino acids. CDR1 is SGHDT, CDR2 YYEEEE, per germline. The V gene lost 2 bases and the J gene lost 6 bases, with 14 bases spanning the gap. CDR3 bases: TGTGCCAGCAGCTTAGGCCTCGATCCAGATGAAAAACTGTTTTTT. Translated: CASSLGLDPDEKLFF.

The chain links TRBV4-3 to TRBJ2-2, with 9 bases lining up with TRBD2. The CDR3 runs to 18 residues. Germline lookup yields CDR1 LGHNA and CDR2 YSLEER. V trimming: 3 bases; J trimming: 0 bases; junction bases outside the gene matches: 8. The CDR3 reads CASSQAPSGDANTGELFF. CDR3 in DNA: TGCGCCAGCAGCCAGGCCCCTAGCGGGGATGCGAACACCGGGGAGCTGTTTTTT.

Within the sample, this clone is large. This chain joins TRBV15 and TRBJ2-5; 7 nucleotides match TRBD2. Losses at the gene ends were 5 bases for V and 5 bases for J; bases not matched to a gene: 5. The CDR3 is 13 amino acids. Germline V lookup: CDR1 LNHNV, CDR2 YYDKDF (reference sequence). DNA for the CDR3: TGTGCCACCAGCTCTGTGGGAGGGGAGACCCAGTACTTC. Protein product: CATSSVGGETQYF.

V and J are TRBV12-3 or TRBV12-4 and TRBJ1-6; D not certain. The CDR3 runs 13 residues. Trimming removed 3 bases from V and 10 bases from J, with 10 bases in between. Here the CDR3 reads CASSLKGGSPLHF. The CDR3 nucleotides are TGTGCCAGCAGTTTGAAGGGTGGGTCACCCCTCCACTTT.

The chain combines TRBV5-1 with TRBJ2-7; D is ambiguous. This CDR3 has 17 amino acids. Trimming removed 0 bases from V and 3 bases from J, with 19 bases in between. The germline V gene encodes CDR1 SGHRS and CDR2 YFSETQ. DNA of the CDR3: TGCGCCAGCAGCTTGGGCACACTGGCAGGCCTATACTACGAGCAGTACTTC. Translated, it gives CASSLGTLAGLYYEQYF. The whole variable domain, filled in from reference TRBV5-1 and TRBJ2-7, reads KAGVTQTPRYLIKTRGQQVTLSCSPISGHRSVSWYQQTPGQGLQFLFEYFSETQRNKGNFPGRFSGRQFSNSRSEMNVSTLELGDSALYLCASSLGTLAGLYYEQYFGPGTRLTVT.

The chain uses TRBV9 and TRBJ2-7; TRBD1 matches 10 bases. V dropped 2 bases and J dropped 3; count of bases not matched to a gene: 8. Germline-derived CDR1 and CDR2 are SGDLS and YYNGEE. The CDR3 length is 16 residues. As DNA, the CDR3 is TGTGCCAGCAGCGTCGGCACCGGGACAGGGGTCTACGAGCAGTACTTC. Translation: CASSVGTGTGVYEQYF.

The chain carries TRBV30 and TRBJ2-7; 12 bases are shared with TRBD2. CDR1 and CDR2 (germline): GTSNPN, SVGIG (reference sequence). The CDR3 is made up of 16 amino acids. V lost 3 bases and J lost 6; bases outside the gene matches: 12. The CDR3 sequence is CAWSADGLAGKGEQYF. CDR3 in DNA: TGTGCCTGGAGCGCCGACGGACTAGCGGGAAAGGGCGAGCAGTACTTC.

The J gene is TRBJ2-4, the V gene TRBV5-6; a weak D match, TRBD2 (5 bases). The CDR3 is made up of 17 amino acids. Germline loops: CDR1 SGHDT, CDR2 YYEEEE. Trimming removed 0 bases at V and 3 bases at J, with 16 bases between. The chain's CDR3 is CASSLVRRGTGKNIQYF. The CDR3 DNA reads as TGTGCCAGCAGCTTGGTTCGTCGGGGTACGGGCAAAAACATTCAGTACTTC.

The V call is TRBV10-3, the J call TRBJ1-5, with D unclear. The CDR3 runs to 17 residues. The V end lost 2 bases, the J end lost 2 bases, and 16 bases lay between the germline ends. Looked up from germline, CDR1 is ENHRY and CDR2 is SYGVKD. The DNA for the CDR3 is TGTGCCATCAGTGAGCCAAGCTTCTGGGGAGGCAATCAGCCCCAGCATTTT. This gives the protein CAISEPSFWGGNQPQHF.

This clone has more than one count but fewer than ten. The chain is built from TRBV28 and TRBJ2-2; no clear D. Trimming removed 6 bases at V and 1 base at J, with 6 bases between. In germline, CDR1 is MDHEN, CDR2 SYDVKM. The CDR3 extends over 13 amino acids. CDR3 DNA: TGTGCCAGCAGGTGGGGGAACACCGGGGAGCTGTTTTTT. It specifies CASRWGNTGELFF.

This sequence joins TRBV5-1 and TRBJ2-1; 13 bases agree with TRBD2. Trimming cost V 4 bases and J 6 bases; bases outside gene matches: 1. Germline CDR1 is SGHRS and CDR2 is YFSETQ. The CDR3 has 14 amino acids. The CDR3 spells CASSRLAGGNEQFF. In DNA form, the CDR3 reads TGCGCCAGCAGCCGACTAGCGGGGGGCAATGAGCAGTTCTTC.

J is TRBJ2-3 and V is TRBV12-5, with D possibly being TRBD1 (5 bases). CDR3 length: 13 residues. Germline V gives CDR1 LGHNT, CDR2 FRNRAP. Deletions cut 4 bases from V and 3 bases from J, with 8 bases between. The CDR3 spells CASGSTATDTQYF. The CDR3 bases are TGTGCTAGTGGTTCGACAGCAACAGATACGCAGTATTTT.

This chain links TRBV5-1 with TRBJ2-6; 8 positions match TRBD1. CDR1 is SGHRS, CDR2 YFSETQ, per germline. The CDR3 is 18 amino acids. V trimming: 1 base; J trimming: 0 bases; junction bases outside the gene matches: 6. CDR3 protein: CASSLPGTGGSGANVLTF. The DNA of the CDR3 is TGCGCCAGCAGCTTGCCCGGGACAGGAGGCTCTGGGGCCAACGTCCTGACTTTC.

The rearrangement links TRBV9 to TRBJ2-1; TRBD2 matches at 15 bases. The V gene's germline CDR1 is SGDLS and CDR2 YYNGEE. V lost 3 bases and J lost 4; bases outside the gene matches: 8. This CDR3 has 18 amino acids. The CDR3 DNA sequence: TGTGCCAGCAGCGACGGGACTAGCGGGAGGAGTCTGTACAATGAGCAGTTCTTC. Its translation: CASSDGTSGRSLYNEQFF.

V gene TRBV4-1 combines with J gene TRBJ2-1; TRBD2 agrees at 7 bases. CDR1 and CDR2 from the germline V gene are MGHRA and YSYEKL. Germline trimming cut 5 bases from V and 5 bases from J; bases unmatched to any gene: 6. The CDR3 runs 14 residues. The chain's CDR3 is CASSSGDYHNEQFF. Written as DNA, the CDR3 is TGCGCCAGCAGCTCGGGGGACTACCACAATGAGCAGTTCTTC.

The chain employs TRBV18 and TRBJ2-7; 7 positions match TRBD1. The junction had 0 bases not matched to a gene; V was cut back by 3 bases and J by 1 base. The CDR3 has 13 amino acids. The germline gives CDR1 KGHSH, CDR2 LQKENI. The CDR3 sequence: CASSPGQSYEQYF. The CDR3 DNA reads TGTGCCAGCTCACCGGGACAGTCCTACGAGCAGTACTTC.

The chain couples TRBV3-1 (or the pseudogene TRBV3-2) to TRBJ2-4, with unresolved D. The germline V gene encodes CDR1 LGHDT and CDR2 YNNKEL (reference sequence). The CDR3 covers 17 residues. V was clipped by 5 bases and J by 4 bases, with 21 bases between them. The CDR3 region is CASSGTFPLQRKNIQYF. The DNA of the CDR3 is TGTGCCAGCAGCGGTACATTTCCCTTGCAAAGAAAAAACATTCAGTACTTC.

This rearrangement joins TRBV10-2 to TRBJ1-3; TRBD1 might be the D (6 bases). CDR3 size: 13 residues. Between the trimmed V and J ends, which lost 9 bases and 0 bases, there was a span of 9 bases. Germline loops: CDR1 WSHSY, CDR2 SAAADI. CDR3 sequence (DNA): TGCGCCAGTACAGGGTCCTCTGGAAACACCATATATTTT. Amino acid sequence: CASTGSSGNTIYF.

V is TRBV30 and J is TRBJ2-3; 7 positions match TRBD1. J lost 2 bases, V lost 7 bases, and 6 bases had no gene match. The germline CDR1 and CDR2 sequences are GTSNPN and SVGIG (reference sequence). This CDR3 is 13 amino acids long. The CDR3 nucleotides read TGTGCCTTAAACAGGGGAGACACAGATACGCAGTATTTT. It yields the protein CALNRGDTDTQYF.